This TCR beta chain was recovered during a study of CD8+ T cells in alopecia areata. The treatment was: oral pan-JAK inhibitor, 5-10 mg twice daily. RNA extraction and reverse transcription yielded cDNA as sequencing template. Measured with immunoSEQ multiplex PCR; TCRdb has only the in-frame clones, and not every one. The repertoire holds approximately 180,000 clones, with roughly 63% as singletons. This clone turned up a few times. The V gene's germline CDR1 is LGHNA and CDR2 YNFKEQ. The ends were cut back, 0 bases at V and 2 bases at J, with 12 bases in the middle. The CDR3 has 16 residues. This chain joins TRBV4-2 and TRBJ2-3; perhaps TRBD2 as D (6 bases). The sequence came from a human donor with alopecia areata. This specimen consisted of CD4+ T cells sorted from blood, obtained between weeks 55 and 65, from a patient treated with tofacitinib. The CDR3 is CASSQDLAGYTDTQYF. The CDR3 nucleotides read TGTGCCAGCAGCCAAGATCTGGCGGGGTACACAGATACGCAGTATTTT.